Reported below is one T cell receptor beta chain. This clone's antigen is unknown. Per-nucleotide qualities are absent, and no much larger clonotype sits a single base away. This specimen's time point label, interpreted: baseline before first vaccination. Vaccinee samples were obtained from the UK trials COV001 and COV002, which included a single-blind randomized controlled phase 2/3 trial of AZD1222 (ChAdOx1 nCoV-19) in healthy adults. Trial participant PBMC samples were collected at day 0 and day 28 after the second dose for TCRbeta chain sequencing. The CDR3 regions of human TCRbeta chains were analyzed by immunosequencing. Concerning the study's data processing: TCRs in the repertoires were compared against a reference library of SARS-CoV-2-specific TCRs that had been generated with the MIRA antigen-specificity platform. Breadth meant the fraction of unique TCRs that were SARS-CoV-2-associated, whereas depth meant the fraction of total T cells that were SARS-CoV-2-associated. Using the MIRA data, each spike-specific TCR was mapped to the spike region that the TCR reacts to and placed in a CD4 or CD8 class. Log10-transformed breadth and depth values were compared by one-way ANOVA with Sidak's multiple comparisons tests. Imported from immuneACCESS, the table was reduced by TCRdb to in-frame sequences with V and J called. These copies leave out some clones; in studies compared against another copy, an unresolved V gene accounts for under half, and the cause of the remainder is not known. D and trimming were read from the DNA, whereas the V and J calls and clone size are those reported in that table. In this sample the table shows tens of thousands of clones, around 81% of which occur a single time. 22% of the sample comes from the top ten.

The germline V and J ends show losses of 9 bases and 5 bases respectively, and no gene match explains 10 bases of the junction. The CDR3 measures 15 amino acids from cysteine to phenylalanine. Only the CDR3 DNA is retained, 45 bases long and in frame from the first base. The germline V gene (reference sequence) gives CDR1 as LGHDT and CDR2 as YNNKEL. The data stem from a study of T cell responses to AZD1222 COVID-19 vaccine (dated by TCRdb to the early 2020s). For the wider study: AZD1222 recipients with second doses at about 4 weeks or about 12 weeks were pooled, because spike-specific TCR depth and breadth did not differ between schedules. A total of about 240 trial participants underwent TCR sequencing, of whom around 200 received two doses of AZD1222 and about 25 received two doses of the MenACWY control vaccine. Trial participants were enrolled by age into 18-55, 56-69 and 70-plus year subgroups, with approximately 160, 26 and 62 TCR-sequenced participants respectively.

Paper-wide results and their limitations: Because no samples from the day 14 peak response were available, repertoires could be characterized only after the peak T cell response. The 56-69-year group was small, and its depth increase did not reach significance, likely because of low power. Most participants were white British and females outnumbered males, and the authors suggested that clonal diversity may have been underestimated. Vaccine-associated CD4 TCRs spanned the whole spike protein, with dominant responses in regions 160-218 and 743-854. After two AZD1222 doses, both the breadth and the depth of spike-specific TCRs were significantly higher than at day 0 and than in MenACWY recipients. Conclusions about previously exposed vaccinees are limited because only a handful of AZD1222 recipients were SARS-CoV-2 seropositive at baseline. Epitopes outside the regions mutated in the B.1.351 and B.1.1.7 variants were reportedly recognized by nearly half of the unique spike-specific TCRs.

The rearrangement combines TRBV3-1 (or the pseudogene TRBV3-2) with TRBJ1-6; TRBD1 aligns with 7 central bases. This specimen was peripheral blood, taken on day 0 of AZD1222 vaccination. The sequence was collected from an adult in good health. Here is the DNA: TGTGCCAGTCGCTACCGGGACAGTGATAATTCACCCCTCCACTTT. Its protein reads: CASRYRDSDNSPLHF.